This T cell receptor beta chain originates from a study of T cell responses to AZD1222 COVID-19 vaccine. Whole-study findings and limits: As reported, nearly half of all spike-specific TCRs target variant regions that are unmutated.

TCRdb's table, derived via immunoSEQ multiplex PCR, lists solely in-frame clones and lacks some. The sample holds about 94,000 clones, around 85% seen once. Some second doses came at about 4 weeks and others at about 12 weeks; these were pooled. As concerns this clone: Its target is unknown.

Per germline, CDR1 SGHRS and CDR2 YFSETQ. The CDR3 extends over 15 amino acids. Losses at the gene ends were 3 bases for V and 6 bases for J; bases not matched to a gene: 4. The receptor was derived from an adult who received the AZD1222 COVID-19 vaccine. The source material was peripheral blood, sampled 28 days after the second AZD1222 dose. The chain couples TRBV5-1 to TRBJ2-1, with TRBD2 matching over 12 bases. The CDR3 reads CASSSGLAGPNEQFF. The CDR3 nucleotides read TGCGCCAGCAGCTCGGGACTAGCGGGCCCCAATGAGCAGTTCTTC.